Each of the 26 T cell receptor beta chains below was sequenced from the same sample in a study of spatial heterogeneity in lung cancer. As to time point: sample taken at primary tumor resection. Unsorted whole RNA samples from tumor, nontumor lung or frozen PBMC were sequenced. Each CDR3 protein gets one entry after TCRdb re-called the 5' RACE reads with MiXCR. This table holds about 11,000 distinct CDR3 sequences, around 15% found once. The source was PBMCs, collected at surgery. The receptors stem from a male donor with early-stage non-small cell lung cancer.

At least ten counts were recorded for this clonotype. The J gene is TRBJ2-5, the V gene TRBV20-1, with D possibly called TRBD1 or TRBD2 (5 bases each). Germline-derived CDR1 and CDR2 are DFQATT and SNEGSKA (reference sequence). This CDR3 is 13 amino acids long. The V gene lost 5 bases and the J gene lost 2 bases, with 12 bases spanning the gap. The CDR3 DNA reads TGCAGTGCTGGACGGGACGTACAAGAGACCCAGTACTTC. It translates to CSAGRDVQETQYF.

The V call is TRBV3-1, the J call TRBJ1-2, with D unresolved. V was trimmed by 0 bases and J by 13 bases, leaving 12 bases between them. The CDR3 runs to 12 residues. Looked up from germline, CDR1 is LGHDT and CDR2 is YNNKEL (reference sequence). CDR3: CASSQEGILPTF. The CDR3 region has the DNA TGTGCCAGCAGCCAAGAAGGGATCCTACCCACCTTC.

Relative to its sample, this clonotype is medium-sized. The V gene is TRBV6-1, the J gene TRBJ2-1, with a tentative D call TRBD2 (6 bases). The V end lost 7 bases, the J end lost 4 bases, and 11 bases lay between the germline ends. This CDR3 has 13 residues. Germline CDR1 reads MNHNS; CDR2 reads SASEGT. The CDR3 loop reads CASKRTMYNEQFF. DNA of the CDR3: TGTGCCAGCAAGCGGACTATGTACAATGAGCAGTTCTTC.

Many counts were recorded for this clonotype. This sequence joins TRBV7-2 and TRBJ2-1; TRBD2 aligns across 13 bases. The V segment lost 4 bases and the J segment 6 bases; nucleotides outside the gene matches: 0. This CDR3 has 14 residues. The germline V gene has CDR1 SGHTA and CDR2 FQGNSA. The CDR3 loop is CASSWTSGSNEQFF. The DNA for the CDR3 is TGTGCCAGCAGCTGGACTAGCGGGAGCAATGAGCAGTTCTTC.

This clonotype is judged medium-sized. This chain joins TRBV14 and TRBJ1-6; 7 bases fit TRBD1. The trim removed 5 bases at V and 7 bases at J, leaving 5 bases unmatched. The CDR3 is 14 amino acids. From germline, CDR1 is SGHDN and CDR2 FVKESK. The CDR3 loop is CASSLGQRNSPLHF. The CDR3, as DNA: TGTGCCAGCAGCTTGGGACAGAGAAATTCACCCCTCCACTTT.

This clonotype appeared a few times. This rearrangement joins TRBV12-3 or TRBV12-4 to TRBJ1-5; D possibly corresponds to TRBD1 (6 bases). The length of the CDR3 is 14 residues. Trimming left V 6 bases short and J 3 bases short, with 12 bases between. CDR3 nucleotide sequence: TGTGCCAGCAGCACACAGGGAGCCAATCAGCCCCAGCATTTT. Its protein is CASSTQGANQPQHF.

This clonotype was counted only a few times. V is TRBV28 and J is TRBJ2-2; TRBD2 aligns across 13 bases. Trimming at V came to 6 bases and at J to 6 bases, leaving 4 bases not matched to a gene. The CDR3 contains 15 residues. CDR1 MDHEN and CDR2 SYDVKM come from the germline V gene. The CDR3 protein is CASRPLAGGPGELFF. CDR3 sequence (DNA): TGTGCCAGCAGGCCACTAGCGGGAGGGCCCGGGGAGCTGTTTTTT.

This clonotype was detected many times. V usage is TRBV12-3 or TRBV12-4 and J usage is TRBJ2-1, with D unclear. The CDR3 is made up of 11 amino acids. V was clipped by 5 bases and J by 9 bases, with 8 bases between them. For the CDR3, the DNA is TGTGCCAGCAGTCGTGGTGGTGAGCAGTTCTTC. Its protein is CASSRGGEQFF.

This clonotype was seen many times. This chain uses TRBV7-8 with TRBJ1-1, with D unresolved. The germline V gene has CDR1 SGHVS and CDR2 FQNEAQ. Trimming left V 3 bases short and J 0 bases short, with 23 bases between. This CDR3 comprises 19 residues. The CDR3 sequence: CASSFLQGGRNPMNTEAFF. CDR3 DNA: TGTGCCAGCAGCTTCCTACAAGGCGGACGAAATCCCATGAACACTGAAGCTTTCTTT.

This clonotype was detected only once. The V call is TRBV20-1, the J call TRBJ2-5; D is perhaps TRBD2 (6 bases). CDR3 length: 14 amino acids. Trimming cost V 1 base and J 2 bases, with 11 bases left between them. Germline CDR1 DFQATT, CDR2 SNEGSKA (reference sequence). CDR3 nucleotides: TGCAGTGCTAGAGTTGGGCTAGCGCAAGAGACCCAGTACTTC. Amino acids: CSARVGLAQETQYF.

V is TRBV27 and J is TRBJ2-3, with D possibly being TRBD2 (5 bases). The germline V and J ends were trimmed by 4 bases and 0 bases, with 11 bases remaining between them. From germline, CDR1 is MNHEY and CDR2 SMNVEV (reference sequence). The CDR3 extends over 15 amino acids. This chain's CDR3 is CASSSSHLSTDTQYF. CDR3 nucleotide sequence: TGTGCCAGCAGTTCTAGCCACCTTAGCACAGATACGCAGTATTTT.

This rearrangement joins TRBV9 to TRBJ1-2; D call uncertain. Germline values: CDR1 SGDLS, CDR2 YYNGEE. V lost 3 bases and J 2 bases, leaving 11 bases between the germline ends. This CDR3 comprises 14 residues. Written as DNA, the CDR3 is TGTGCCAGCAGCGGCTTGAGCCAAAACTATGGCTACACCTTC. It translates to CASSGLSQNYGYTF.

J is TRBJ2-4 and V is TRBV6-1; no reliable D call. CDR1 is MNHNS, CDR2 SASEGT, per germline. CDR3 length equals 15 residues. V was cut by 2 bases and J by 0 bases, with 8 bases left in between. Here the CDR3 reads CASSEMGLAKNIQYF. For the CDR3, the DNA is TGTGCCAGCAGTGAAATGGGCCTAGCCAAAAACATTCAGTACTTC.

This clonotype was counted once. The V gene is TRBV6-5, the J gene TRBJ2-1; 10 positions match TRBD2. The junction had 7 bases not matched to a gene; V was cut back by 2 bases and J by 9 bases. The CDR3 consists of 15 residues. Germline V gene lookup returns CDR1 MNHEY and CDR2 SVGAGI. The CDR3 DNA reads as TGTGCCAGCAGTTACCGAGCGGGAGGGAGCGGTGAGCAGTTCTTC. Translation gives CASSYRAGGSGEQFF.

This clonotype was picked up many times. This rearrangement joins TRBV20-1 to TRBJ2-7; the match to TRBD2 covers 8 bases. The V segment lost 0 bases and the J segment 4 bases; nucleotides outside the gene matches: 5. CDR1 and CDR2 (germline): DFQATT, SNEGSKA (reference sequence). The CDR3 is 14 amino acids. The chain's CDR3 is CSARDPGLGYEQYF. The CDR3, as DNA: TGCAGTGCTAGAGATCCGGGACTAGGGTACGAGCAGTACTTC.

This clonotype was detected a few times. This sequence joins TRBV25-1 and TRBJ2-7, with no clear D. The CDR3 is 13 amino acids. Germline CDR1 reads MGHDK; CDR2 reads SYGVNS. Between the trimmed V and J ends, which lost 3 bases and 3 bases, there was a span of 9 bases. The chain's CDR3 is CASSEPWGYEQYF. CDR3 DNA: TGTGCCAGCAGTGAGCCCTGGGGCTACGAGCAGTACTTC.

Worth noting for this clonotype: A read error is possible here, since a much larger clone lies one base away. The CDR3 does not end in the conserved phenylalanine or tryptophan, so this is likely a read error. This sequence joins TRBV20-1 and TRBJ2-7; possibly TRBD1 for D (6 bases). The CDR3 consists of 13 residues. The germline gives CDR1 DFQATT, CDR2 SNEGSKA (reference sequence). Trimming removed 3 bases from V and 2 bases from J, with 11 bases in between. The CDR3 is CSASPQGPYEQYL. The CDR3 nucleotides read TGCAGTGCTAGTCCACAGGGCCCCTACGAGCAGTACTTG.

The rearrangement uses TRBV5-1 and TRBJ1-2; no firm D call. Looked up from germline, CDR1 is SGHRS and CDR2 is YFSETQ. This CDR3 spans 13 amino acids. V was trimmed by 4 bases and J by 10 bases, leaving 17 bases between them. CDR3 loop: CASSETVTGNYTF. As DNA, the CDR3 is TGCGCCAGCAGCGAAACAGTTACGGGTAACTACACCTTC. Using reference TRBV5-1 and TRBJ1-2 for the parts outside the CDR3, the full variable domain is KAGVTQTPRYLIKTRGQQVTLSCSPISGHRSVSWYQQTPGQGLQFLFEYFSETQRNKGNFPGRFSGRQFSNSRSEMNVSTLELGDSALYLCASSETVTGNYTFGSGTRLTVV.

The sample holds a few counts of this clonotype. The chain carries TRBV11-3 and TRBJ2-5; D is ambiguous. The CDR3 is 13 residues long. V lost 8 bases, J lost 2 bases, and 12 bases lay in between. Germline-derived CDR1 and CDR2 are SGHNT and YENEEA. CDR3 DNA sequence: TGTGCCAGCTCTACTGACGTACAAGAGACCCAGTACTTC. Protein sequence: CASSTDVQETQYF.

This clonotype was recorded at least ten times. The rearrangement joins TRBV20-1 to TRBJ2-1, with D perhaps TRBD1 (8 bases). CDR3 length: 12 amino acids. With 3 bases removed from V and 13 bases from J, the gap between germline ends came to 16 bases. Per the germline V gene, CDR1 is DFQATT and CDR2 is SNEGSKA (reference sequence). Written as DNA, the CDR3 is TGCAGTGCTAGGTCGGACAGGGAGGGTCAGTTCTTC. Its translation is CSARSDREGQFF.

This clonotype was detected only a few times. The rearrangement uses TRBV4-1 and TRBJ1-2; D ambiguous. Trimming left V 6 bases short and J 0 bases short, with 20 bases between. The CDR3 spans 17 residues. Germline V gene lookup returns CDR1 MGHRA and CDR2 YSYEKL. As DNA, the CDR3 is TGCGCCAGCAGTAACTTAATAAGCGACCGGACTAACTATGGCTACACCTTC. Translation: CASSNLISDRTNYGYTF.

CDR3 region: CASSGSGRAGYEQFF. The CDR3 nucleotides read TGTGCCAGCAGCGGTAGCGGGAGGGCCGGGTATGAGCAGTTCTTC. This chain joins TRBV6-1 and TRBJ2-1; 11 nucleotides align to TRBD2. The CDR3 sequence is 15 residues long. Trimming took 6 bases from V and 8 from J; bases not matched to a gene: 9. Per the germline V gene, CDR1 is MNHNS and CDR2 is SASEGT.

The rearrangement links TRBV19 to TRBJ2-1, with a weak D call TRBD1 (6 bases). CDR1 is LNHDA and CDR2 is SQIVND in the germline V gene (reference sequence). The CDR3 length is 17 residues. The V and J ends lost 5 bases and 4 bases respectively, with 21 bases between them. The CDR3 nucleotides are TGTGCCAGTAGTGTCTGGCGGGCAAAAGGGGGTTACAATGAGCAGTTCTTC. Protein: CASSVWRAKGGYNEQFF.

This clonotype was counted ten times or more. The J gene is TRBJ2-1, the V gene TRBV24-1, with 7 bases that match TRBD2. The CDR3 extends over 15 amino acids. In germline, CDR1 is KGHDR, CDR2 SFDVKD. V lost 1 base and J lost 8; bases outside the gene matches: 7. The CDR3 DNA reads as TGTGCCACCAGTGATTTACTAGCGAGTGTGCATGAGCAGTTCTTC. Its protein product is CATSDLLASVHEQFF.

This chain links TRBV28 with TRBJ2-1; 10 bases match TRBD2. There are 14 residues in the CDR3. CDR1 is MDHEN, CDR2 SYDVKM, per germline. The CDR3: CTTARPGAGGEEFF. The CDR3 coding sequence is TGTACCACCGCCCGACCTGGAGCGGGAGGGGAGGAGTTCTTC.

The genes are TRBV3-1 and TRBJ2-5; TRBD1 matches at 8 bases. V trimming: 6 bases; J trimming: 4 bases; junction bases outside the gene matches: 4. Germline loops: CDR1 LGHDT, CDR2 YNNKEL (reference sequence). The CDR3 is 13 residues long. The CDR3 is CASSRQGAETQYF. The CDR3 DNA sequence: TGTGCCAGCAGTAGGCAGGGGGCAGAGACCCAGTACTTC.